One sample yielded the 9 T cell receptor beta chains listed below, sequenced in a study of blood T cell repertoires in COVID-19. Clones were read by immunoSEQ multiplex PCR, and TCRdb kept only the in-frame ones, dropping some. The sample has around 100,000 clones; around 82% are singletons. Sequencing used peripheral blood. The receptors derive from a human donor in a cohort sampled during active or convalescent COVID-19.

J is TRBJ1-1 and V is TRBV6-6; D is unclear. This CDR3 contains 16 residues. Trimming stripped 2 bases from V and 5 bases from J, with 18 bases between. Germline V gives CDR1 MNHNY, CDR2 SVGAGI (reference sequence). CDR3 protein: CASSYPDGMPGTEAFF. CDR3 coding DNA: TGTGCCAGCAGTTACCCGGACGGGATGCCGGGAACTGAAGCTTTCTTT.

The rearrangement joins TRBV7-9 to TRBJ1-2; 10 nucleotides line up with TRBD1. The germline CDR1 and CDR2 sequences are SEHNR and FQNEAQ (reference sequence). CDR3 length: 13 residues. J gave up 8 bases and V 4 bases, and 4 bases lay outside the gene matches. This CDR3 reads CASSSDRGHGYTF. CDR3 nucleotides: TGTGCCAGCAGCTCCGACAGGGGGCACGGCTACACCTTC.

The gene calls are TRBV5-1 and TRBJ1-2; 8 bases line up with TRBD1. CDR1 and CDR2 (germline): SGHRS, YFSETQ. J lost 11 bases, V lost 0 bases, and 12 bases had no gene match. The CDR3 length is 15 residues. CDR3 region: CASSLGGTGTREYTF. CDR3 DNA: TGCGCCAGCAGCTTGGGGGGGACAGGTACGAGGGAATACACCTTC.

The rearrangement joins TRBV6-1 to TRBJ1-1; 10 bases fit TRBD1. V dropped 2 bases and J dropped 8; count of bases not matched to a gene: 11. CDR3 length: 16 residues. Germline CDR1 and CDR2: MNHNS and SASEGT. This chain's CDR3 is CASSEKGMTGGKEAFF. The CDR3 DNA reads TGTGCCAGCAGTGAAAAAGGGATGACAGGGGGCAAGGAAGCTTTCTTT.

This chain links TRBV15 with TRBJ2-1; 13 bases fit TRBD2. Germline values: CDR1 LNHNV, CDR2 YYDKDF (reference sequence). The CDR3 length is 15 residues. With V trimmed by 3 bases and J by 4 bases, 0 bases remained unmatched. The CDR3 DNA follows: TGTGCCACCAGCAGGACTAGCGGGGGGTACAATGAGCAGTTCTTC. Translated, it gives CATSRTSGGYNEQFF.

The J gene is TRBJ1-2, the V gene TRBV6-2 or TRBV6-3; D not resolved. Germline values: CDR1 MNHEY, CDR2 SVGEGT. V was trimmed by 0 bases and J by 4 bases, leaving 6 bases between them. This CDR3 contains 13 residues. In DNA form, the CDR3 reads TGTGCCAGCAGTTACTCAACTTCCTATGGCTACACCTTC. This encodes CASSYSTSYGYTF.

This sequence joins TRBV6-5 and TRBJ1-4; TRBD1 might be the D (5 bases). Germline loops: CDR1 MNHEY, CDR2 SVGAGI. V was cut by 0 bases and J by 8 bases, with 16 bases left in between. This CDR3 comprises 16 residues. This chain's CDR3 is CASSYSRGGSQEKLFF. The CDR3 region has the DNA TGTGCCAGCAGTTACTCGAGGGGAGGATCTCAAGAAAAACTGTTTTTT.

The chain uses TRBV27 and TRBJ2-5; D is unclear. V shed 1 base and J shed 3 bases, with 6 bases lying between them. The germline V gene has CDR1 MNHEY and CDR2 SMNVEV (reference sequence). CDR3 length equals 13 residues. For the CDR3, the DNA is TGTGCCAGCAGTTTATACAGAAAAGAGACCCAGTACTTC. It translates to CASSLYRKETQYF.

In DNA, the CDR3 is TGTGCCAGCAGCGGGACAGGGGTGGATCAGCCCCAGCATTTT. Protein sequence: CASSGTGVDQPQHF. The chain links TRBV2 to TRBJ1-5, with TRBD1 identical over 10 bases. Per the germline V gene, CDR1 is SNHLY and CDR2 is FYNNEI. The CDR3 totals 14 residues. J was trimmed by 5 bases and V by 6 bases; bases with no gene match: 4.